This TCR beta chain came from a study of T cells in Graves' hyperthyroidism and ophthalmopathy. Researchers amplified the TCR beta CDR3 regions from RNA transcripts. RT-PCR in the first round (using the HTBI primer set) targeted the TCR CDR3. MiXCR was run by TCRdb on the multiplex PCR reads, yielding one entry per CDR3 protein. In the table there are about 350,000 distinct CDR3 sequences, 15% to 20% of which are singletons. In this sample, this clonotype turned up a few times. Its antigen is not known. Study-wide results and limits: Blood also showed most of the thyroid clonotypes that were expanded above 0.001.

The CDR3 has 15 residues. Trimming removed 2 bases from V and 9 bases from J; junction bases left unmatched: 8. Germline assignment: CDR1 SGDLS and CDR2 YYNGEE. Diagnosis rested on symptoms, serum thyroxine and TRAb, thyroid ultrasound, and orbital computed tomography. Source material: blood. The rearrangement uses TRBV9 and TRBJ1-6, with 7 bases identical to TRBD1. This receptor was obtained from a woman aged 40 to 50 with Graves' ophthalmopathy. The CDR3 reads CASSVEGQYLSPLHF. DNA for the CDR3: TGTGCCAGCAGCGTGGAGGGACAGTACCTTTCACCCCTCCACTTT. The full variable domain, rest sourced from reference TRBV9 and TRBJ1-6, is DSGVTQTPKHLITATGQRVTLRCSPRSGDLSVYWYQQSLDQGLQFLIQYYNGEERAKGNILERFSAQQFPDLHSELNLSSLELGDSALYFCASSVEGQYLSPLHFGNGTRLTVT.